The next 4 T cell receptor beta chains were all read from a single sample in a study of T cell repertoires in cytomegalovirus infection. Using its own MiXCR run on the reads, TCRdb lists one record per CDR3 protein. Of about 200,000 distinct CDR3 sequences listed, roughly 9.8% were seen once; the top ten hold about 4.6%. The sample was PBMCs. The receptors originated from a human donor in good health (CMV status not recorded). Some clones in this sample may be carry-over from other donors' samples.

This clonotype was counted many times. This chain links TRBV7-2 with TRBJ2-3; D possibly corresponds to TRBD2 (7 bases). Per germline, CDR1 SGHTA and CDR2 FQGNSA. V lost 0 bases and J lost 8, with 15 bases in between. This CDR3 comprises 15 residues. CDR3 sequence (DNA): TGTGCCAGCAGCTTAGCTAGTCGGGGGGCAGGTACGCAGTATTTT. Amino acids: CASSLASRGAGTQYF.

J is TRBJ1-1 and V is TRBV3-1; D possibly corresponds to TRBD1 (5 bases). The CDR3 covers 15 residues. V lost 0 bases and J lost 8, with 16 bases in between. Germline V gene sequence: CDR1 LGHDT, CDR2 YNNKEL (reference sequence). As DNA, the CDR3 is TGTGCCAGCAGCCAAGAGAGGGGTACCTTTTTCGAAGCTTTCTTT. This codes for CASSQERGTFFEAFF.

A single count supports this clonotype. A clone one base away is much larger, so this may be a read error. The chain combines TRBV7-2 with TRBJ1-5; D unclear. CDR3 length: 16 residues. Germline V CDR1 and CDR2: SGHTA, FQGNSA. The CDR3: CASSLSSRYSKQPQHF. CDR3 DNA sequence: TGTGCCAGCAGCTTATCTTCCAGATATAGCAAACAGCCCCAGCATTTT.

This clonotype was recorded many times. This chain uses TRBV6-6 with TRBJ2-7, with D tentatively TRBD1 or TRBD2 (7 bases each). Trimming removed 6 bases at V and 4 bases at J, with 19 bases between. This CDR3 contains 15 residues. Germline CDR1 MNHNY, CDR2 SVGAGI (reference sequence). CDR3 residues: CASRKGASGSYEQYF. The CDR3 coding sequence is TGTGCCAGCAGAAAGGGGGCTAGCGGCTCTTACGAGCAGTACTTC.